These T cell receptor beta chains were read from a single sample in a study of lymphopenia after photon versus proton radiotherapy. Generated by immunoSEQ multiplex PCR, the TCRdb table keeps only in-frame clones and is missing some. The sample records 50,000 or so clones, more than 85% being singletons. Sample: peripheral blood, taken from a patient treated with photon-based radiotherapy. The receptor source for this set is a middle-aged woman with cholangiocarcinoma. Each CDR3 is given with its conserved first and last residue. The D gene is left open where the match is weak. Clone size is stated in some rows and not others, as once, few, many or a class when expanded.

v_gene	j_gene	d_gene	abundance	CDR3nt	CDR3aa
TRBV10-2	TRBJ1-5	.	few	TGCGCCAGCAGTGAGAGAGAGGGTATTAAGCCCCAGCATTTT	CASSEREGIKPQHF
TRBV4-1	TRBJ1-2	.	.	TGCGCCAGCAGCCCTCCCCTCCAAGATGGCTACACCTTC	CASSPPLQDGYTF
TRBV18	TRBJ1-2	.	.	TGTGCCAGCTCACCACTTCAGCAGTATGGCTACACCTTC	CASSPLQQYGYTF
TRBV15	TRBJ1-4	TRBD1	.	TGTGCCACCAGCAGATCCCGAGGGACAGTTGAAAAACTGTTTTTT	CATSRSRGTVEKLFF
TRBV28	TRBJ2-1	.	.	TGTGCCAGCAGTGTGACAGTCCCTGGGAGTGAGCAGTTCTTC	CASSVTVPGSEQFF
TRBV29-1	TRBJ1-2	.	.	TGCAGCGTTGAAACGAACTATGGCTACACCTTC	CSVETNYGYTF
TRBV5-1	TRBJ1-1	.	.	TGCGCCAGCAGCGACCAAGGACGGATGAACACTGAAGCTTTCTTT	CASSDQGRMNTEAFF
TRBV6-1	TRBJ1-2	.	.	TGTGCCTGCAGGGGAAGCAACTATGGCTACACCTTC	CACRGSNYGYTF
TRBV27	TRBJ1-5	.	.	TGTGCCAGCAGTCGTCCCAATCAGCCCCAGCATTTT	CASSRPNQPQHF
TRBV4-1	TRBJ2-2	.	.	TGCGCCAGCAGCCAAGATAGGGTGGGGGCTAAGGCCGGGGAGCTGTTTTTT	CASSQDRVGAKAGELFF
TRBV19	TRBJ1-3	.	.	TGTGCCAGTACCACGGGCTCCTTTGGAAACACCATATATTTT	CASTTGSFGNTIYF
TRBV30	TRBJ1-1	.	.	TGTGCCTGGAGTGTACGGGGGCCCGGGGCTTTCTTT	CAWSVRGPGAFF
TRBV30	TRBJ2-3	TRBD1	.	TGTGCCTGGAGTGTAAGCACAGGGGGTGGCGATACGCAGTATTTT	CAWSVSTGGGDTQYF
TRBV25-1	TRBJ1-5	TRBD1	once	TGTGCCAGCAGGGGACAGGGTTTAAATCAGCCCCAGCATTTT	CASRGQGLNQPQHF
TRBV2	TRBJ1-1	.	.	TGTGCCAGCAGTTCAAAGACGAACACTGAAGCTTTCTTT	CASSSKTNTEAFF
TRBV12-5	TRBJ1-3	.	.	TGTGCTAGTGCCCCCGCCCAAGGGGCACCTGGAAACACCATATATTTT	CASAPAQGAPGNTIYF
TRBV28	TRBJ1-1	TRBD1	.	TGTGCCAGCAGAAACAACCGGGACAGGACTTTCTTT	CASRNNRDRTFF
TRBV10-2	TRBJ1-1	.	.	TGCGCCAGCAAGAGGGAGCTCATGAACACTGAAGCTTTCTTT	CASKRELMNTEAFF
TRBV19	TRBJ2-1	.	.	TGTGCCAGTAGTATAGGGGGGATCTCCTACAATGAGCAGTTCTTC	CASSIGGISYNEQFF
TRBV19	TRBJ2-5	TRBD1	.	TGTGCCAGTAGTATTGGGACAGGGGGTTTCGGGGAGACCCAGTACTTC	CASSIGTGGFGETQYF
TRBV6-6	TRBJ1-6	.	.	TGTGCCAGCAGTTCACTGGACATACAGGAGGCCCTCCACTTT	CASSSLDIQEALHF
TRBV27	TRBJ1-1	.	once	TGTGCCAGCAGTTTAGGTCGCCGGGGGGCTGGTGAAGCTTTCTTT	CASSLGRRGAGEAFF
TRBV27	TRBJ2-7	.	.	TGTGCCAGCAGTTTAGGCGGCAGGGCCATCTACGAGCAGTACTTC	CASSLGGRAIYEQYF
TRBV25-1	TRBJ1-4	.	.	TGTGCCAGCAGCCATACAAGGGGAACTAATGAAAAACTGTTTTTT	CASSHTRGTNEKLFF
TRBV4-1	TRBJ2-7	.	.	TGCGCCAGCAGCCAAGAGTCGTGGGACGGCTACGAGCAGTACTTC	CASSQESWDGYEQYF
TRBV15	TRBJ1-2	.	.	TGTGCCACCAGGGGGGTCGGCTCCCATGGCTACACCTTC	CATRGVGSHGYTF
TRBV6-1	TRBJ2-7	.	.	TGTGCCAGCAGTGAAGGGGCAGGGGATGTCTACGAGCAGTACTTC	CASSEGAGDVYEQYF
TRBV4-1	TRBJ1-1	.	.	TGCGCCAGCAGCCAAGTGGGGAGGGGGACTGAAGCTTTCTTT	CASSQVGRGTEAFF
TRBV4-2	TRBJ1-1	.	.	TGTGCCAGCAGCCAAGAAGCGGGGGGATCTGAAGCTTTCTTT	CASSQEAGGSEAFF
TRBV4-1	TRBJ2-1	.	.	TGCGCCAGCAGCCAAGCTTTAGAGGATGAGCAGTTCTTC	CASSQALEDEQFF
TRBV7-9	TRBJ2-1	TRBD2	.	TGTGCCAGCAGCTTATACCTTAGCGGGGGGCACAATGAGCAGTTCTTC	CASSLYLSGGHNEQFF
TRBV2	TRBJ1-5	.	.	TGTGCCAGCAGTGACTTGTACGATCCCCAGCATTTT	CASSDLYDPQHF
TRBV6-6	TRBJ1-1	.	.	TGTGCCAGCAGCCCGACCGGCAAAAACACTGAAGCTTTCTTT	CASSPTGKNTEAFF
TRBV30	TRBJ2-2	.	.	TGTGCCGGGAGTTCAGCAGGGGGAGGTCTCGGGACCGGGGAGCTGTTTTTT	CAGSSAGGGLGTGELFF
TRBV27	TRBJ1-2	TRBD1	.	TGTGCCAGCAGTTTTTACCGGGACAGGAGTAACTATGGCTACACCTTC	CASSFYRDRSNYGYTF
TRBV10-3	TRBJ2-1	TRBD1	.	TGTGCCATCGGTACGGGACAGGCCCCCCAAGAGCAGTTCTTC	CAIGTGQAPQEQFF
TRBV20-1	TRBJ2-1	.	.	TGCAGTGCTAGAGATCTCGGGCGACAGTTCTTC	CSARDLGRQFF
TRBV4-2	TRBJ2-1	TRBD2	.	TGTGCCAGCAGCTATGGACTAGCGGGAGGAAATGAGCAGTTCTTC	CASSYGLAGGNEQFF
TRBV10-2	TRBJ2-7	TRBD1	.	TGCGCCAGCAGTGATGGACAGGGGATTTCCTACGAGCAGTACTTC	CASSDGQGISYEQYF
TRBV27	TRBJ2-3	TRBD2	once	TGTGCCAGCAGTCCCTCTACTAGCGGGGGCACAGATACGCAGTATTTT	CASSPSTSGGTDTQYF
TRBV7-9	TRBJ1-6	TRBD1	.	TGTGCCAGCAGCTCTCCGACAGGGATCAACTCACCCCTCCACTTT	CASSSPTGINSPLHF
TRBV27	TRBJ2-5	.	.	TGTGCCAGCAGTTATCAGGGGCTACGGGAGACCCAGTACTTC	CASSYQGLRETQYF
TRBV27	TRBJ2-5	TRBD2	.	TGTGCCAGCAGTCCGGGGACTAGCGTACAAGAGACCCAGTACTTC	CASSPGTSVQETQYF
TRBV7-9	TRBJ1-1	.	.	TGTGCCAGCAGACGTAGCGGGGGGCTAACAGGGAACACTGAAGCTTTCTTT	CASRRSGGLTGNTEAFF
TRBV6-6	TRBJ1-5	.	.	TGTGCCAGCAGTTTTCACCCCGGGTCTGGGAATCAGCCCCAGCATTTT	CASSFHPGSGNQPQHF
TRBV7-2	TRBJ1-4	TRBD1	.	TGTGCCAGCAGCTTCCAGGGGGCGGCTAATGAAAAACTGTTTTTT	CASSFQGAANEKLFF
TRBV9	TRBJ2-1	TRBD2	.	TGTGCCAGCTCCCCGGGACTAGCGGGGGGGCCAGGCAATGAGCAGTTCTTC	CASSPGLAGGPGNEQFF
TRBV29-1	TRBJ1-2	.	.	TGCAGCGTTCTGATAGAGGGAGGTGGCTACACCTTC	CSVLIEGGGYTF
TRBV5-5	TRBJ1-1	.	.	TGTGCCAGCAGCGCCCACGCGAGCAGCCCTGAAGCTTTCTTT	CASSAHASSPEAFF
TRBV5-5	TRBJ1-2	.	once	TGTGCCAGCAGCTCGGGGGCTGGCTATGGCTACACCTTC	CASSSGAGYGYTF